This TCR beta chain was recorded in a study of T cell repertoires in cytomegalovirus infection. Overall study: Public TCR beta signatures provided an indication of both CMV infection and a matching HLA type.

Germline CDR1 is MNHEY and CDR2 is SMNVEV (reference sequence). The CDR3 loop spans 15 amino acids. V gave up 4 bases and J gave up 2 bases, with 12 bases separating them. On this clonotype: Its specificity is unknown.

MiXCR, run by TCRdb on the reads, gives a single entry per CDR3 protein. In the table there are a few hundred thousand distinct CDR3 sequences, about 18% of which are singletons. Study-level results: Pooled public TCR beta family frequency picked out CMV carriers with the relevant HLA. CMV-specific TCR beta clonotypes restricted by HLA-C dominated the ex vivo response.

The source of this sequence is a human donor in good health (CMV status not recorded). Some clones in this sample may be carry-over from other donors' samples. The chain links TRBV27 to TRBJ1-5, with D hard to call. The specimen sequenced was CD8+ T cells from PBMCs. In nucleotides, the CDR3 is TGTGCCAGCAGTTCGGATGGGATTGGCAATCAGCCCCAGCATTTT. It translates to CASSSDGIGNQPQHF.